The 16 T cell receptor beta chains presented below share a single source sample, sequenced in a study of Ad26.COV2.S vaccination and SARS-CoV-2 variants. TCRdb's table, derived via immunoSEQ multiplex PCR, lists solely in-frame clones and lacks some. The sample yields 400,000 to 450,000 clones, approximately 90% seen once. Treatment of the sample: roughly 18 received Ad26.COV2.S at low or high dose, single or two shots; about 5 received placebo; per-sample allocation not given. Sampling happened 63 days after the first vaccine or placebo injection. The sequenced sample was peripheral blood, obtained in a trial of Ad26.COV2.S vaccine versus placebo. The receptors shown here come from a person between 18 and 65 years old who received the Ad26.COV2.S COVID-19 vaccine or a placebo.

The chain employs TRBV6-5 and TRBJ2-3, with 10 nucleotides matching TRBD1. CDR1 and CDR2 from the germline V gene are MNHEY and SVGAGI. The junction had 5 bases not matched to a gene; V was cut back by 2 bases and J by 3 bases. The CDR3 is made up of 16 amino acids. CDR3: CASSYGTGARTDTQYF. CDR3 coding DNA: TGTGCCAGCAGTTACGGGACAGGGGCGAGAACAGATACGCAGTATTTT.

The chain employs TRBV6-1 and TRBJ2-7, with D perhaps matching TRBD2 (5 bases). The germline V gene encodes CDR1 MNHNS and CDR2 SASEGT. CDR3 size: 14 residues. The germline V and J ends were trimmed by 1 base and 4 bases, with 11 bases remaining between them. The CDR3 reads CASSEDGPGYEQYF. The CDR3 nucleotides are TGTGCCAGCAGTGAAGACGGTCCGGGGTACGAGCAGTACTTC.

The V gene is TRBV11-2, the J gene TRBJ2-7, with TRBD1 identical over 8 bases. Trimming at V came to 4 bases and at J to 6 bases, leaving 8 bases not matched to a gene. Germline CDR1 SGHAT, CDR2 FQNNGV. This CDR3 is 14 amino acids long. CDR3 in amino acids: CASSSLTGVIEQYF. The CDR3 DNA reads as TGTGCCAGCAGCTCATTGACAGGGGTAATCGAGCAGTACTTC.

This clone was recorded once. The chain combines TRBV7-9 with TRBJ2-5; D perhaps matches TRBD2 (5 bases). Per germline, CDR1 SEHNR and CDR2 FQNEAQ (reference sequence). V was pared by 3 bases and J by 2 bases, with 10 bases between. The CDR3 runs 14 residues. The DNA for the CDR3 is TGTGCCAGCAGCTTCGTTACTAGGCAAGAGACCCAGTACTTC. The encoded protein is CASSFVTRQETQYF.

The chain uses TRBV28 and TRBJ2-7; D may be TRBD1 (5 bases). This CDR3 is built from 14 residues. Germline CDR1 and CDR2: MDHEN and SYDVKM. The V gene lost 5 bases and the J gene lost 6 bases, with 17 bases spanning the gap. CDR3 nucleotide sequence: TGTGCCAGCAGTAAAAGTTCAGGGTTCAGCGAGCAGTACTTC. Encoded protein: CASSKSSGFSEQYF.

This chain links TRBV7-2 with TRBJ1-2, with 7 bases lining up with TRBD1. In germline, CDR1 is SGHTA, CDR2 FQGNSA. The CDR3 contains 14 residues. The ends lost 1 base at V and 8 bases at J; junction bases unmatched: 7. Here the CDR3 reads CASSLGTGGIGYTF. For the CDR3, the DNA is TGTGCCAGCAGCTTAGGGACAGGAGGTATCGGCTACACCTTC. Using reference TRBV7-2 and TRBJ1-2 for the parts outside the CDR3, the full variable domain is GAGVSQSPSNKVTEKGKDVELRCDPISGHTALYWYRQSLGQGLEFLIYFQGNSAPDKSGLPSDRFSAERTGGSVSTLTIQRTQQEDSAVYLCASSLGTGGIGYTFGSGTRLTVV.

V usage is TRBV7-2 and J usage is TRBJ2-1, with 13 bases identical to TRBD2. V dropped 5 bases and J dropped 0; count of bases not matched to a gene: 10. The CDR3 is 19 residues long. Germline CDR1 and CDR2: SGHTA and FQGNSA. DNA for the CDR3: TGTGCCAGCAGCCAGGGCGGACTAGCGGGGGTCGCCTCCTACAATGAGCAGTTCTTC. Translation: CASSQGGLAGVASYNEQFF.

The chain uses TRBV5-4 and TRBJ1-1, with 8 bases aligning to TRBD1. The CDR3 is made up of 14 amino acids. From germline, CDR1 is SGHNT and CDR2 YYREEE (reference sequence). V trimming: 4 bases; J trimming: 5 bases; junction bases outside the gene matches: 7. CDR3 loop: CASSRMRQGTEAFF. CDR3 nucleotides: TGTGCCAGCAGCCGTATGAGACAGGGGACTGAAGCTTTCTTT.

The chain uses TRBV28 and TRBJ1-5; D might be TRBD1 (5 bases). Germline CDR1 reads MDHEN; CDR2 reads SYDVKM. The CDR3 contains 18 residues. Trimming pared 6 bases from V and 2 bases from J, leaving 23 bases between. The CDR3 sequence: CASSLLRGGVVGNQPQHF. The CDR3 DNA reads TGTGCCAGCAGCCTCCTTCGGGGGGGGGTTGTGGGCAATCAGCCCCAGCATTTT.

DNA of the CDR3: TGCGCCAGCAGCTCGCGGACAGGGACCCTTTACAATGAGCAGTTCTTC. It specifies CASSSRTGTLYNEQFF. V and J are TRBV4-3 and TRBJ2-1, with 8 bases lining up with TRBD1. Germline lookup yields CDR1 LGHNA and CDR2 YSLEER. V gave up 5 bases and J gave up 4 bases; unmatched junction bases: 10. The CDR3 extends over 16 amino acids.

V gene TRBV18 combines with J gene TRBJ1-5, with 7 bases fitting TRBD1. V was pared by 6 bases and J by 10 bases, with 9 bases of the junction left unmatched. This CDR3 spans 13 amino acids. CDR1 is KGHSH, CDR2 LQKENI, per germline. This CDR3 is CASSQDREYPQHF. The CDR3 DNA reads as TGTGCCAGCTCTCAAGACAGGGAGTATCCCCAGCATTTT.

This clone was observed a single time. At the DNA level, this CDR3 is encoded by other sequences in the same sample as well. J is TRBJ2-7 and V is TRBV5-4; D not resolved. Deletions cut 0 bases from V and 1 base from J, with 5 bases between. The CDR3 spans 13 residues. From germline, CDR1 is SGHNT and CDR2 YYREEE (reference sequence). Here the CDR3 reads CASSLVGSYEQYF. The CDR3 nucleotides read TGTGCCAGCAGCTTGGTGGGTTCCTACGAGCAGTACTTC.

This chain joins TRBV4-3 and TRBJ2-7, with 8 bases matching TRBD2. V trimming: 2 bases; J trimming: 0 bases; junction bases outside the gene matches: 6. This CDR3 is built from 16 residues. The V gene's germline CDR1 is LGHNA and CDR2 YSLEER. The CDR3 nucleotides read TGCGCCAGCAGCCAAATTGAGCGGGGGAGCTCCTACGAGCAGTACTTC. It specifies CASSQIERGSSYEQYF.

V usage is TRBV5-8 and J usage is TRBJ1-1; no firm D call. This CDR3 spans 15 amino acids. V lost 0 bases, J lost 0 bases, and 9 bases lay in between. CDR1 is SGHTS and CDR2 is YDEGEE in the germline V gene. DNA for the CDR3: TGTGCCAGCAGCTTGGTCCTACAGATGAACACTGAAGCTTTCTTT. Encoded protein: CASSLVLQMNTEAFF.

In the case of this clone: The conserved final phenylalanine or tryptophan is absent from the CDR3, which likely points to a read error. Because the CDR3's place on the DNA is in doubt, the DNA is left out and the CDR3 is given as listed by TCRdb. V and J are TRBV5-3 and TRBJ2-7. TRBV5-3 is annotated as an ORF whose role is uncertain. Counting both end residues, the CDR3 totals 8 amino acids. CDR3 residues: CARSVDRI.

This clone came up once. The J gene is TRBJ1-1, the V gene TRBV5-1; a possible D gene is TRBD1 (6 bases). Trimming took 2 bases from V and 0 from J, leaving 8 bases between them. Germline V gene sequence: CDR1 SGHRS, CDR2 YFSETQ. This CDR3 contains 14 residues. The CDR3 reads CASSFQGLNTEAFF. The DNA for the CDR3 is TGCGCCAGCAGCTTCCAGGGGTTGAACACTGAAGCTTTCTTT.